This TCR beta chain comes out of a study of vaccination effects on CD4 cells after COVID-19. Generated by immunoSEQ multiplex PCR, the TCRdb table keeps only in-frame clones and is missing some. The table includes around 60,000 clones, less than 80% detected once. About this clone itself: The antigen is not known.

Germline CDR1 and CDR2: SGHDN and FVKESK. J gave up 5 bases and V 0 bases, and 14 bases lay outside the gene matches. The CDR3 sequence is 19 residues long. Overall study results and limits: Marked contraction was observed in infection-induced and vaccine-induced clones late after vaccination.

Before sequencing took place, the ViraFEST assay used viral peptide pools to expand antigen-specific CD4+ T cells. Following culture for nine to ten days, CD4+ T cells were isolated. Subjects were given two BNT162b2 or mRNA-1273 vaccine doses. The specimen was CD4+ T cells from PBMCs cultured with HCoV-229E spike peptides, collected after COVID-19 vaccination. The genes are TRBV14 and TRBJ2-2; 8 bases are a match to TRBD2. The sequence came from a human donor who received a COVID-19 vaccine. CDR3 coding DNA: TGTGCCAGCAGCCAAGATCAGGGGACTAGACCGCCGGGGACCGGGGAGCTGTTTTTT. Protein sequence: CASSQDQGTRPPGTGELFF.